The entry that follows covers one TCR beta chain sequence. Germline V gene lookup returns CDR1 MNHNY and CDR2 SVGAGI (reference sequence). This CDR3 has 15 residues. V trimming: 5 bases; J trimming: 2 bases; junction bases outside the gene matches: 7. This record comes from a study of blood T cell repertoires in COVID-19. Whole-study context: Samples of COVID-19 (acute and convalescent) were obtained from the United States, Italy and Spain. T cells, B-cell-depleted T cells, or PBMCs provided the cDNA or gDNA that served as material.

As processed by the authors: Reference gene primer amplification in the assay estimated nucleated cell counts. Profiled with immunoSEQ multiplex PCR; TCRdb holds only in-frame clones, not every one. V and J calls and clone size are given by that table; D and trimming were obtained from the DNA. The sample yields hundreds of thousands of clones, approximately 89% seen once. V usage is TRBV6-6 and J usage is TRBJ2-3; TRBD1 matches at 7 bases. Input material: peripheral blood. The receptor's source is a young woman who had recovered from COVID-19. The CDR3 region is CASSTPGQITDTQYF. CDR3 nucleotide sequence: TGTGCCAGCAGTACCCCGGGACAGATCACAGATACGCAGTATTTT.